This T cell receptor (beta chain) was recorded in a study of beta chain features in type 1 diabetes. Regarding the study as a whole: Healthy donors had naive, central memory and Treg TCRB repertoires that appeared less similar than those seen among patients.

The germline V gene encodes CDR1 SGDLS and CDR2 YYNGEE. CDR3 length equals 17 residues. The trim removed 7 bases at V and 2 bases at J, leaving 9 bases unmatched. Each donor gave one heparinised blood draw averaging roughly 120 mL. The entirety of the isolated RNA underwent reverse transcription, so expressed TCRB transcripts were sequenced. Libraries were prepared by immunoSEQ multiplex PCR; TCRdb keeps only in-frame clonotypes and omits some of them. In the table there are 600,000 to 650,000 clones, less than 20% of which are singletons. Concerning this clone itself: Its antigen is still unknown.

The sequence was collected from a man between 18 and 29 years old in good health. The chain links TRBV9 to TRBJ2-2; 12 positions match TRBD2. The sequencing input was naive CD4+ T cells from blood. The CDR3 reads CASDGTSGRQNTGELFF. The CDR3 DNA is TGTGCCAGCGACGGGACTAGCGGGCGTCAAAACACCGGGGAGCTGTTTTTT.